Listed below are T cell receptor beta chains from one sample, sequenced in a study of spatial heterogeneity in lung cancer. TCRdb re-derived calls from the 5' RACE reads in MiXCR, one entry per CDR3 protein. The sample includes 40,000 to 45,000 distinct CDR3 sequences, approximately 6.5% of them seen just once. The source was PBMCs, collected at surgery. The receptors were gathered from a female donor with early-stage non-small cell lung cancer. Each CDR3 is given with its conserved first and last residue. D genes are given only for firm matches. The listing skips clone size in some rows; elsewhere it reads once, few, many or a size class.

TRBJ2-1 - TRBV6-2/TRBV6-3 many TGTGCCAGCAAAATTAAAGGGCTAGCTCGGAATGATGAGCAGTTCTTC CASKIKGLARNDEQFF
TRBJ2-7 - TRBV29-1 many TGCAGCGTCGCCAAGACAGCCATCTACGAGCAGTACTTC CSVAKTAIYEQYF
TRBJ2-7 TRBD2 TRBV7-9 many TGTGCCAGCAGCTCCCGCGGGGGACTAGCGGGTACCTACGAGCAGTACTTC CASSSRGGLAGTYEQYF
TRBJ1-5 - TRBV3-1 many TGTGCCAGCAGCCAAGCCGCGGGACAACAGCATTTT CASSQAAGQQHF
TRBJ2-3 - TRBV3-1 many TGTGCCAGCAGCCCCAACAGGGTTACAGATACGCAGTATTTT CASSPNRVTDTQYF
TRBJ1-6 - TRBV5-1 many TGCGCCAGCAGCAATGGCGGGGGCCCACCGGGGGGTTCACCCCTCCACTTT CASSNGGGPPGGSPLHF
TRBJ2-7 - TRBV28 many TGTGCCAGCAGTCTCGTCCAGACAGGAAATCTGTGGTACTTC CASSLVQTGNLWYF
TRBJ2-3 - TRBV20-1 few TGCAGTGCTGGGGCGGCGGCCCCAGATACGCAGTATTTT CSAGAAAPDTQYF
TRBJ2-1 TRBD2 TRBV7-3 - TGTGCCAGCAGCTTAGTAGCGGGGAACTACAATGAGCAGTTCTTC CASSLVAGNYNEQFF
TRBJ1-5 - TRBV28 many TGTGCCAGCAGTTTTTACGTCAATCAGCCCCAGCATTTT CASSFYVNQPQHF
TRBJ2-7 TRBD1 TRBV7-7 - TGTGCCAGCAGCCTTGGACAGGGCATGTACGAGCAGTACTTC CASSLGQGMYEQYF
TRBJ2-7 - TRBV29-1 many TGCAGCTTCTACAGGGGAGGCGAGCAGTACTTC CSFYRGGEQYF
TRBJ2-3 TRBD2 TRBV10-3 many TGTGCCATCAGTCCGACGTTAGCGGGGGTGAGCACAGATACGCAGTATTTT CAISPTLAGVSTDTQYF
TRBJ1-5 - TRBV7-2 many TGTGCCAGCAGCTTCTCAGGACCCCAAAATCAGCCCCAGCATTTT CASSFSGPQNQPQHF
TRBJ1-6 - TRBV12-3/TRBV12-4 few TGTGCCAGCACCTGGTGGGACGGAGGTGATAATTCACCCCTCCACTTT CASTWWDGGDNSPLHF
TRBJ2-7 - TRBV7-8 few TGTGCCAGCAGCTTAGCGGGGGGGCCTAGGCAGTACTTC CASSLAGGPRQYF
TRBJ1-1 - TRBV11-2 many TGTGCCAGCAGCCACGGGGGTCTGAAGAACACTGAAGCTTTCTTT CASSHGGLKNTEAFF
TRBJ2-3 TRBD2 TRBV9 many TGTGCCAGCAGCGTATTCACGACTAGCTCTCCCACAGATACGCAGTATTTT CASSVFTTSSPTDTQYF
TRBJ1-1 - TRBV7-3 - TGTGCCAGCAGGCGGGACCTGAACACTGAAGCTTTCTTT CASRRDLNTEAFF
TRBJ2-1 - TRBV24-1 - TGTGCCACCAGTGATCCGAGGGGGGTTGCCTACAATGAGCAGTTCTTC CATSDPRGVAYNEQFF
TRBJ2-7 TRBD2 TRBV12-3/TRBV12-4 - TGTGCCAGCAGTCCCCGGACTAGACCCACGGAGCAGTACTTC CASSPRTRPTEQYF
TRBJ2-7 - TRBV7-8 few TGTGCCAGCAGCCCTGGGACGAATTCCTACGAGCAGTACTTC CASSPGTNSYEQYF
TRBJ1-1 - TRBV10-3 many TGTGCCATCAGTGAGAACACTGAAGCTTTCTTT CAISENTEAFF
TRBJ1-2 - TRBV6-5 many TGTGCCAGCAGTTTAGGACGGAACTATGGCTACACCTTC CASSLGRNYGYTF
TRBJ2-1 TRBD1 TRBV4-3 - TGCGCCAGCAGCAAAGCCCGAGGACAGGGCTCCTACAATGAGCAGTTCTTC CASSKARGQGSYNEQFF
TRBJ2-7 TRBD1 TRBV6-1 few TGTGCCAGCAGTCAACCGGGACAGGGGACCGCTTCTTACGAGCAGTACTTC CASSQPGQGTASYEQYF
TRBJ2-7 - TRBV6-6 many TGTGCCAGCAGTCCCGAGGAGAAGCAGTACTTC CASSPEEKQYF
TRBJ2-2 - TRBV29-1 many TGCAGCGCAGACAAGGGGCTTGGCACCGGGGAGCTGTTTTTT CSADKGLGTGELFF
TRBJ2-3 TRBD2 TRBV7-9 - TGTGCCATCCCCCCGTCCGGACTAGCGGGGGGAGATACGCAGTATTTT CAIPPSGLAGGDTQYF